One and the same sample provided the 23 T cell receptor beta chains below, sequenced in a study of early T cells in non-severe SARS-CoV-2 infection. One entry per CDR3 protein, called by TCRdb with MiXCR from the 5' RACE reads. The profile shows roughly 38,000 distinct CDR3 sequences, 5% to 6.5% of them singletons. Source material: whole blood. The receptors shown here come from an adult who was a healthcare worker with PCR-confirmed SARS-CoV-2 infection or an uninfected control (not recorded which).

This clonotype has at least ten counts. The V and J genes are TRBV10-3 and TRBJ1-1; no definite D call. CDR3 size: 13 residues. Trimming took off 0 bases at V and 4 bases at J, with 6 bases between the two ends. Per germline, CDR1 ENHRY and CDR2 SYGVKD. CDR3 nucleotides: TGTGCCATCAGTGAGTCGAGCCCCACTGAAGCTTTCTTT. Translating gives CAISESSPTEAFF.

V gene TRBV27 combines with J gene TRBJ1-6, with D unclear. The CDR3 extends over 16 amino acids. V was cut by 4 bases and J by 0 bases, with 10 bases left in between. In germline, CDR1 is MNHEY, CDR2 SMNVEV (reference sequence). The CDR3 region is CASSYGRNSYNSPLHF. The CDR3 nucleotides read TGTGCCAGCAGTTACGGACGGAACTCCTATAATTCACCCCTCCACTTT.

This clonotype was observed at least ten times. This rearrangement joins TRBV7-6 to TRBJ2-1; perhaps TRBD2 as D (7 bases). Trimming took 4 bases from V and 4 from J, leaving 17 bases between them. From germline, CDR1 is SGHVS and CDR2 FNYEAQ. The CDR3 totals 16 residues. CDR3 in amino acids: CASSSTGGVGYNEQFF. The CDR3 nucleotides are TGTGCCAGCAGCTCGACGGGGGGCGTTGGGTACAATGAGCAGTTCTTC.

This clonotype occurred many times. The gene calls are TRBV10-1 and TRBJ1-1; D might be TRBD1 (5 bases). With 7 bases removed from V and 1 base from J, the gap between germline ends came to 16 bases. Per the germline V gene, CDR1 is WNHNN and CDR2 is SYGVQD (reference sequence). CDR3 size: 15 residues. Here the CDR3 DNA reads TGCGCCAGCACCAGGGACCGCAATTCGAACACTGAAGCTTTCTTT. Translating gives CASTRDRNSNTEAFF.

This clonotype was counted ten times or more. The CDR3 DNA sequence: TGTGCCACCAGTGGCCGGGGACAGCAAGAGACCCAGTACTTC. It encodes CATSGRGQQETQYF. V and J are TRBV24-1 and TRBJ2-5, with TRBD1 identical over 7 bases. The CDR3 has 14 residues. CDR1 and CDR2 from the germline V gene are KGHDR and SFDVKD. V lost 5 bases and J lost 2; bases outside the gene matches: 4.

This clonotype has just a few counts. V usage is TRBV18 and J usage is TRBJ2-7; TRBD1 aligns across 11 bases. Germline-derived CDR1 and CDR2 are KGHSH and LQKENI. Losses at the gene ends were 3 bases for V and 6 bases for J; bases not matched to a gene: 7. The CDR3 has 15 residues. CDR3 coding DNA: TGTGCCAGCTCACCGAAAAGGGACAGGGGGACCGAGCAGTACTTC. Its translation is CASSPKRDRGTEQYF.

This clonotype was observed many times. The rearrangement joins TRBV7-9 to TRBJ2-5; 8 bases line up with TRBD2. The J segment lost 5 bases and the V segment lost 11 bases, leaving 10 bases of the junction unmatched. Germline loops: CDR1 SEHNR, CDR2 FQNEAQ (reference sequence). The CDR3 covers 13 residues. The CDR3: CAAGGRSGETQYF. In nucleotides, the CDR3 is TGTGCCGCAGGCGGGAGGTCCGGGGAGACCCAGTACTTC.

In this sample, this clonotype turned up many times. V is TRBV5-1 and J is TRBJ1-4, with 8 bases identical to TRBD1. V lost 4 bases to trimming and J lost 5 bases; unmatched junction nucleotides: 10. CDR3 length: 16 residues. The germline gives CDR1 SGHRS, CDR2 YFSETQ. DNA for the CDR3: TGCGCCAGCAGCCTTGTCCCGGACAGGGACAATGAAAAACTGTTTTTT. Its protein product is CASSLVPDRDNEKLFF.

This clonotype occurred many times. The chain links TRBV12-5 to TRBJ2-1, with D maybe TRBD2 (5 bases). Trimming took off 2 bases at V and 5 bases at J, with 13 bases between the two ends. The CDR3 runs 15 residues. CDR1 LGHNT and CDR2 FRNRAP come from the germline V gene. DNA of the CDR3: TGTGCTAGTGGTTTGTACCGGGGTTTGGACAATGAGCAGTTCTTC. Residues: CASGLYRGLDNEQFF. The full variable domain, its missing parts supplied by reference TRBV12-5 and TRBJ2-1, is DARVTQTPRHKVTEMGQEVTMRCQPILGHNTVFWYRQTMMQGLELLAYFRNRAPLDDSGMPKDRFSAEMPDATLATLKIQPSEPRDSAVYFCASGLYRGLDNEQFFGPGTRLTVL.

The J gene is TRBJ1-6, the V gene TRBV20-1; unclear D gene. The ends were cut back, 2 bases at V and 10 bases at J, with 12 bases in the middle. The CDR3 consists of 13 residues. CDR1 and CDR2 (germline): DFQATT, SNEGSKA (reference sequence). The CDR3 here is CSARWLDHSPLHF. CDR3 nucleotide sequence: TGCAGTGCTAGATGGCTGGACCACTCACCCCTCCACTTT.

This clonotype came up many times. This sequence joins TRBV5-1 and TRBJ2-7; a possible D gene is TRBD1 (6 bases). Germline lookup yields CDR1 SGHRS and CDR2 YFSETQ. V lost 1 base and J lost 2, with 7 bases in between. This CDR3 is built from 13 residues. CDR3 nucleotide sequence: TGCGCCAGCAGCTTGCGGGACACCTACGAGCAGTACTTC. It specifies CASSLRDTYEQYF.

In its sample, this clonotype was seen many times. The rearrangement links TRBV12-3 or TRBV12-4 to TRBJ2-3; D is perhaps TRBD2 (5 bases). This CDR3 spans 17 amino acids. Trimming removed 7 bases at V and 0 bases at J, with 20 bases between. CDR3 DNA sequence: TGTGCCAGCACCATTGGCGGGCAGAGCCTGAGCACAGATACGCAGTATTTT. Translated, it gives CASTIGGQSLSTDTQYF.

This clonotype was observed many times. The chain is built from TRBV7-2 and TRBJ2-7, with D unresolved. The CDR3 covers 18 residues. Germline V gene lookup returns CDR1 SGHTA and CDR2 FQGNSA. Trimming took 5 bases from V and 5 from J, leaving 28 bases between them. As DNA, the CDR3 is TGTGCCAGCAGCCCCCGTTATCGGCAATCTGTAGTCGTCAACGAGCAGTACTTC. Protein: CASSPRYRQSVVVNEQYF.

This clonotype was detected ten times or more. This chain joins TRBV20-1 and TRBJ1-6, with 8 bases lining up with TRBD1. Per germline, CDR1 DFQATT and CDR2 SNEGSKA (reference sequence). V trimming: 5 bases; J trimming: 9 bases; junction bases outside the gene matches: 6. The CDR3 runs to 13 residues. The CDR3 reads CSAGRTGLSPLHF. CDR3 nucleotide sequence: TGCAGTGCTGGCCGGACAGGGCTTTCACCCCTCCACTTT.

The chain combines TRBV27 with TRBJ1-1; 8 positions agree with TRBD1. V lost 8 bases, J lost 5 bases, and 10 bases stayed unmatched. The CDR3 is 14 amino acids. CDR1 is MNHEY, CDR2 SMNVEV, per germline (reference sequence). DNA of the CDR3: TGTGCCAGCGGACTGCAGGGGGCTGGTACTGAAGCTTTCTTT. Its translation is CASGLQGAGTEAFF.

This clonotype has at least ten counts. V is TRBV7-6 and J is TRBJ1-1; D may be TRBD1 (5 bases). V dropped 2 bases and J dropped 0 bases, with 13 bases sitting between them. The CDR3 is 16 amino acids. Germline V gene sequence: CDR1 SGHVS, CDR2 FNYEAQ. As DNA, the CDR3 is TGTGCCAGCAGCTTATTATCACAGGCAGTGAACACTGAAGCTTTCTTT. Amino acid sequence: CASSLLSQAVNTEAFF.

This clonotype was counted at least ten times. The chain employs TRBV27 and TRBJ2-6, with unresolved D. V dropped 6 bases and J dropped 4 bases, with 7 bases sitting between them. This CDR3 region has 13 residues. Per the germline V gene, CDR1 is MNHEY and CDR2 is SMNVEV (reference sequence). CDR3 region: CASSFSGANVLTF. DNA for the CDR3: TGTGCCAGCAGCTTCTCGGGGGCCAACGTCCTGACTTTC.

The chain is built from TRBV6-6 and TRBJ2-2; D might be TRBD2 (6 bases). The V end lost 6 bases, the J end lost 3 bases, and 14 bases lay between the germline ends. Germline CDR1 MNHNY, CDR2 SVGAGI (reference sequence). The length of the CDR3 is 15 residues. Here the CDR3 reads CASSSGVRDTGELFF. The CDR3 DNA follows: TGTGCCAGCAGCTCGGGAGTTAGGGACACCGGGGAGCTGTTTTTT.

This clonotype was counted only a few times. Here the CDR3 reads CASSMAGGMNQPQHF. The CDR3 DNA reads as TGTGCCAGTAGTATGGCGGGGGGTATGAATCAGCCCCAGCATTTT. The chain links TRBV19 to TRBJ1-5; D perhaps matches TRBD1 (5 bases). V lost 3 bases to trimming and J lost 4 bases, with 13 bases between them. CDR1 is LNHDA, CDR2 SQIVND, per germline (reference sequence). This CDR3 has 15 amino acids. Using reference TRBV19 and TRBJ1-5 for the parts outside the CDR3, the full variable domain is DGGITQSPKYLFRKEGQNVTLSCEQNLNHDAMYWYRQDPGQGLRLIYYSQIVNDFQKGDIAEGYSVSREKKESFPLTVTSAQKNPTAFYLCASSMAGGMNQPQHFGDGTRLSIL.

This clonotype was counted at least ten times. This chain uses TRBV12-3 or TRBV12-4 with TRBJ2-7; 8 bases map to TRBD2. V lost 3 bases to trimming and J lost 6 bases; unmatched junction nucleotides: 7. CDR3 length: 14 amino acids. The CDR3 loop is CASSFSPGLGEQYF. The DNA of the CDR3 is TGTGCCAGCAGTTTTTCCCCGGGACTAGGCGAGCAGTACTTC.

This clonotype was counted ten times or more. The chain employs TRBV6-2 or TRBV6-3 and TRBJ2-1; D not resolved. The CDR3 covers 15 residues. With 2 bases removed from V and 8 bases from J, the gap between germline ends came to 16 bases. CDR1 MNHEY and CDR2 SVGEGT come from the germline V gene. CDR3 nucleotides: TGTGCCAGCAGTTACCGTAAGTGGCGTCGGGATGAGCAGTTCTTC. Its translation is CASSYRKWRRDEQFF.

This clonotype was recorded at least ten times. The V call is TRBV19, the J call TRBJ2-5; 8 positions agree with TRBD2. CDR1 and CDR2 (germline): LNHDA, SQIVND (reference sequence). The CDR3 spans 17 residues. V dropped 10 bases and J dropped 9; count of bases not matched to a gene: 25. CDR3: CATPSGRAGDYKRPQYF. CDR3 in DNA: TGTGCCACCCCCTCGGGCAGAGCGGGAGACTATAAGAGACCCCAGTACTTC. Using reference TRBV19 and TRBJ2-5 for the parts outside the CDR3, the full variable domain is DGGITQSPKYLFRKEGQNVTLSCEQNLNHDAMYWYRQDPGQGLRLIYYSQIVNDFQKGDIAEGYSVSREKKESFPLTVTSAQKNPTAFYLCATPSGRAGDYKRPQYFGPGTRLLVL.

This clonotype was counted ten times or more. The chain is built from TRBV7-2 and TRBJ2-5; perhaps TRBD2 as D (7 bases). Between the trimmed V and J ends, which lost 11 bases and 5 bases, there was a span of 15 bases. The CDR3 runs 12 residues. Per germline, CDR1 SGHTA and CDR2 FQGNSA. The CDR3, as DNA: TGTGCCTCCGGGGGGCCCAGGGAGACCCAGTACTTC. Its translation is CASGGPRETQYF.